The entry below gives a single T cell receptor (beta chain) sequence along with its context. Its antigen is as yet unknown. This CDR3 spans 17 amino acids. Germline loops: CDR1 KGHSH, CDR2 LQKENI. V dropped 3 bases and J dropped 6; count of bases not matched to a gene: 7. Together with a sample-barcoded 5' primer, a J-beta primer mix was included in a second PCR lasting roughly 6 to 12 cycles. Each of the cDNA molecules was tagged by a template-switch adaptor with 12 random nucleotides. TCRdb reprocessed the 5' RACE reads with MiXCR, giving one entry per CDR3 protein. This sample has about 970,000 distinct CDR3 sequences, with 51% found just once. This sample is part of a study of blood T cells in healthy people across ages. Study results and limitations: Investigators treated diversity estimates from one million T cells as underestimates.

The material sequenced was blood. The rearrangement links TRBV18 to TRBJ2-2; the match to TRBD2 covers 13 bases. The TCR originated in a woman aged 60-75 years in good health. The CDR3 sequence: CASSPPGLAGSAGELFF. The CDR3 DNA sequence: TGTGCCAGCTCACCTCCGGGACTAGCGGGATCCGCCGGGGAGCTGTTTTTT. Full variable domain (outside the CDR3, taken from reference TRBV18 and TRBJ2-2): NAGVMQNPRHLVRRRGQEARLRCSPMKGHSHVYWYRQLPEEGLKFMVYLQKENIIDESGMPKERFSAEFPKEGPSILRIQQVVRGDSAAYFCASSPPGLAGSAGELFFGEGSRLTVL.